Sequencing of this T cell receptor beta chain was carried out in a study of CD8 T cells in Susac syndrome. Study overall: When their blood was taken, patients with Susac syndrome were therapy-naive, taking corticosteroids, or taking intravenous immunoglobulin alone.

The diagnostic criteria were recently defined, and patients with Susac syndrome met them for definite or probable disease. The CDR3 extends over 13 amino acids. Germline V gives CDR1 SQVTM, CDR2 ANQGSEA. Trimming removed 7 bases at V and 5 bases at J, with 17 bases between. cDNA came from roughly 0.47 to 1 ug RNA primed by random hexamers. Amplification of TCR beta CDR3 used immunoSEQ multiplex PCR across 54 Vbeta and 13 Jbeta. TCRdb recomputed calls from the immunoSEQ multiplex PCR reads with MiXCR, one row per CDR3 protein. The top ten hold around 0.16% of the sample, which has roughly 220,000 distinct CDR3 sequences, about 95% seen once.

The specimen sequenced was CD4+ T cells from PBMCs. This clonotype originated in a human donor with Susac syndrome. The rearrangement uses TRBV29-1 and TRBJ1-1; D is perhaps TRBD1 (5 bases). The CDR3 bases are TGCAGCGCCCAGGGAAATAGAAGGACTGAAGCTTTCTTT. Residues: CSAQGNRRTEAFF.